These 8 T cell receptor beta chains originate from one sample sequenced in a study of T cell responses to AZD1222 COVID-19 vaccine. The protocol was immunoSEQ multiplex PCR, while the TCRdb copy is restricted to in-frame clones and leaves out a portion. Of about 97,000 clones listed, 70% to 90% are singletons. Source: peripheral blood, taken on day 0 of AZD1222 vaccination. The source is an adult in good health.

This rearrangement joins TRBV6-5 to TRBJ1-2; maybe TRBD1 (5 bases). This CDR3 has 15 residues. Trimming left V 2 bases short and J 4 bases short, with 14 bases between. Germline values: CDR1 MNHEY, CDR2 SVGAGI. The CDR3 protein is CASSYEGKASYGYTF. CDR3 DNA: TGTGCCAGCAGTTACGAGGGGAAAGCTTCCTATGGCTACACCTTC.

The CDR3 coding sequence is TGTGCCAGCAGCCCGCGGGGGACGGTGAACACTGAAGCTTTCTTT. Translating gives CASSPRGTVNTEAFF. The J gene is TRBJ1-1, the V gene TRBV3-1 (or the pseudogene TRBV3-2); perhaps TRBD1 as D (5 bases). This CDR3 comprises 15 residues. Trimming stripped 4 bases from V and 0 bases from J, with 12 bases between. CDR1 is LGHDT, CDR2 YNNKEL, per germline (reference sequence).

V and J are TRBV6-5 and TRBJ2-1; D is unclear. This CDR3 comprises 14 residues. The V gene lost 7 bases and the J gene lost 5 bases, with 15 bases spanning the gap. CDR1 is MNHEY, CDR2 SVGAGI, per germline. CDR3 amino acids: CASILAVGDNEQFF. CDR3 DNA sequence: TGTGCCAGCATACTGGCGGTCGGAGACAATGAGCAGTTCTTC.

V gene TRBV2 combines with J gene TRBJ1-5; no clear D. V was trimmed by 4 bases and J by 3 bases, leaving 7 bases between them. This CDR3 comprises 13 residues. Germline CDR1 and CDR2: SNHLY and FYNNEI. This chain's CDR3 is CASSAHPNQPQHF. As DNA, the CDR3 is TGTGCCAGCAGTGCCCATCCCAATCAGCCCCAGCATTTT. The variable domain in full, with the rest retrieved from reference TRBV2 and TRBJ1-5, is EPEVTQTPSHQVTQMGQEVILRCVPISNHLYFYWYRQILGQKVEFLVSFYNNEISEKSEIFDDQFSVERPDGSNFTLKIRSTKLEDSAMYFCASSAHPNQPQHFGDGTRLSIL.

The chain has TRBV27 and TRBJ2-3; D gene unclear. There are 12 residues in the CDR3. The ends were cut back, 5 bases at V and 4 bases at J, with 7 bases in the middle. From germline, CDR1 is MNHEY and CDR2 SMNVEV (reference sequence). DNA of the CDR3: TGTGCCAGCAGTCGGCCATCAGATACGCAGTATTTT. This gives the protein CASSRPSDTQYF.

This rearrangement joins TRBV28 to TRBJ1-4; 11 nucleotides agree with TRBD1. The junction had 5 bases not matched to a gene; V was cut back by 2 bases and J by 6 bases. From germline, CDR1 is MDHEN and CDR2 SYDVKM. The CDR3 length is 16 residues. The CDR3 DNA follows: TGTGCCAGCAGTTTAGGCGGGACAGGGGGTTATGAAAAACTGTTTTTT. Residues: CASSLGGTGGYEKLFF.

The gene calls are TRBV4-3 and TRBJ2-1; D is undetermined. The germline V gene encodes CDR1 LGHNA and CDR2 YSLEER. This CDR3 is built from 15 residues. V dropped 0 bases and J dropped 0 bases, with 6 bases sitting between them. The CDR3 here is CASSQDPISYNEQFF. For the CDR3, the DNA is TGCGCCAGCAGCCAAGATCCCATCTCCTACAATGAGCAGTTCTTC.

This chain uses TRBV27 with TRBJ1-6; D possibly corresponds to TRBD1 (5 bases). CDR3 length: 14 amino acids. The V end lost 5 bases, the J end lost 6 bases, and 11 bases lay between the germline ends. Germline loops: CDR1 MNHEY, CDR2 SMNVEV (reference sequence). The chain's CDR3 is CASSKGSGNSPLHF. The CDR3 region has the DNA TGTGCCAGCAGTAAGGGGAGCGGTAATTCACCCCTCCACTTT.